What follows are 27 T cell receptor beta chains derived from one specimen sequenced in a study of control samples from healthy donors and cancer patients. Sequencing used immunoSEQ multiplex PCR; TCRdb keeps in-frame clones, though not all of them. The sample records about 100,000 clones, about 90% being singletons. Sequenced input: blood. These TCRs come from a woman in her forties or fifties in good health.

The V call is TRBV7-8, the J call TRBJ2-2, with a possible D match to TRBD2 (5 bases). The CDR3 covers 15 residues. Trimming removed 5 bases at V and 6 bases at J, with 16 bases between. The germline V gene has CDR1 SGHVS and CDR2 FQNEAQ. CDR3: CASSLPRGVAGELFF. The CDR3 DNA sequence: TGTGCCAGCAGCCTCCCACGGGGAGTTGCCGGGGAGCTGTTTTTT.

The chain has TRBV11-2 and TRBJ2-5; the match to TRBD2 covers 11 bases. The J segment lost 5 bases and the V segment lost 5 bases, leaving 13 bases of the junction unmatched. Germline CDR1 and CDR2: SGHAT and FQNNGV. The CDR3 consists of 17 residues. The CDR3 sequence: CASSPEGASGRWETQYF. CDR3 DNA sequence: TGTGCCAGCAGCCCCGAAGGGGCTAGCGGGAGGTGGGAGACCCAGTACTTC.

V gene TRBV24-1 combines with J gene TRBJ1-5; D might be TRBD1 (6 bases). V lost 4 bases and J lost 5, with 17 bases in between. From germline, CDR1 is KGHDR and CDR2 SFDVKD. CDR3 size: 16 residues. This CDR3 is CATSDSKQGPYQPQHF. The CDR3 DNA reads as TGTGCCACCAGTGACTCCAAACAGGGACCCTATCAGCCCCAGCATTTT.

The chain joins TRBV28 to TRBJ2-7, with D uncertain. The V gene lost 2 bases and the J gene lost 2 bases, with 10 bases spanning the gap. CDR1 is MDHEN and CDR2 is SYDVKM in the germline V gene. The CDR3 has 14 residues. In nucleotides, the CDR3 is TGTGCCAGCAGTTTAGTGGCCGGAGCCTACGAGCAGTACTTC. Translating gives CASSLVAGAYEQYF.

The V call is TRBV27, the J call TRBJ1-1; D is ambiguous. CDR1 and CDR2 from the germline V gene are MNHEY and SMNVEV (reference sequence). The CDR3 runs 12 residues. V was clipped by 6 bases and J by 7 bases, with 12 bases between them. CDR3 in amino acids: CASSESRSEAFF. The DNA for the CDR3 is TGTGCCAGCAGCGAATCGAGGAGTGAAGCTTTCTTT.

The rearrangement uses TRBV11-2 and TRBJ1-2; a possible D gene is TRBD1 (5 bases). Germline CDR1 is SGHAT and CDR2 is FQNNGV. V lost 6 bases and J lost 2, with 13 bases in between. The CDR3 totals 14 residues. The chain's CDR3 is CASSPRRTNYGYTF. CDR3 nucleotide sequence: TGTGCCAGCAGTCCCCGACGGACAAACTATGGCTACACCTTC.

This clone was recorded only once. This sequence joins TRBV9 and TRBJ2-7; no clear D gene. CDR1 is SGDLS and CDR2 is YYNGEE in the germline V gene. Trimming took 0 bases from V and 3 from J, leaving 7 bases between them. This CDR3 spans 13 amino acids. CDR3 in DNA: TGTGCCAGCAGCGTAGGGATCCACTACGAGCAGTACGTC. This sequence encodes CASSVGIHYEQYV.

The gene calls are TRBV6-5 and TRBJ2-2, with D unresolved. V gave up 7 bases and J gave up 2 bases, with 11 bases separating them. The CDR3 is 14 residues long. Germline CDR1 reads MNHEY; CDR2 reads SVGAGI. CDR3: CASNTDVNTGELFF. CDR3 nucleotide sequence: TGTGCCAGCAACACGGACGTCAACACCGGGGAGCTGTTTTTT.

The chain recombines TRBV25-1 with TRBJ1-6, with D perhaps matching TRBD1 (6 bases). The CDR3 is made up of 17 amino acids. In germline, CDR1 is MGHDK, CDR2 SYGVNS. The V end was cut by 10 bases, the J end by 2 bases, with 21 bases between. The CDR3 loop is CATAPGTTSTYNSPLHF. In nucleotides, the CDR3 is TGTGCCACCGCACCCGGGACAACTAGCACCTATAATTCACCCCTCCACTTT.

The count of this clone is one. The genes are TRBV27 and TRBJ1-1; D call uncertain. CDR3 length: 14 amino acids. The germline V gene encodes CDR1 MNHEY and CDR2 SMNVEV (reference sequence). V gave up 1 base and J gave up 0 bases, with 6 bases separating them. The DNA for the CDR3 is TGTGCCAGCAGTTTATTGCAGGTGAACACTGAAGCTTTCTTT. Translated, it gives CASSLLQVNTEAFF.

CDR3 DNA: TGCGCCAGCAGCACCCCGACAGGGGGGTATGGCTACACCTTC. The encoded protein is CASSTPTGGYGYTF. This chain joins TRBV5-1 and TRBJ1-2; 9 bases map to TRBD1. There are 14 residues in the CDR3. Germline trimming cut 4 bases from V and 5 bases from J; bases unmatched to any gene: 6. CDR1 is SGHRS, CDR2 YFSETQ, per germline.

This clone was counted a single time. The chain combines TRBV19 with TRBJ2-5, with 8 bases that match TRBD1. J was trimmed by 2 bases and V by 6 bases; bases with no gene match: 2. This CDR3 spans 13 amino acids. Germline CDR1 reads LNHDA; CDR2 reads SQIVND (reference sequence). In DNA, the CDR3 is TGTGCCAGTAGGAGGACAGGGCAAGAGACCCAGTACTTC. The encoded protein is CASRRTGQETQYF.

The chain uses TRBV2 and TRBJ1-1, with D unclear. The CDR3 runs to 13 residues. V was shortened by 4 bases and J by 0 bases, with 6 bases between the two germline ends. From germline, CDR1 is SNHLY and CDR2 FYNNEI. CDR3: CASSVGMNTEAFF. CDR3 in DNA: TGTGCCAGCAGTGTGGGAATGAACACTGAAGCTTTCTTT.

The chain couples TRBV24-1 to TRBJ2-1; D perhaps matches TRBD1 (6 bases). Germline V gene sequence: CDR1 KGHDR, CDR2 SFDVKD. V was clipped by 7 bases and J by 2 bases, with 8 bases between them. CDR3 length equals 13 residues. CDR3: CATRDSTYNEQFF. CDR3 coding DNA: TGTGCCACCAGGGACAGCACCTACAATGAGCAGTTCTTC.

The chain couples TRBV7-9 to TRBJ2-2; tentatively, D is TRBD1 (6 bases). The CDR3 is made up of 15 amino acids. V lost 2 bases, J lost 4 bases, and 11 bases lay in between. The germline gives CDR1 SEHNR, CDR2 FQNEAQ (reference sequence). The CDR3 loop reads CASSLKDRFTGELFF. The CDR3 DNA is TGTGCCAGCAGCTTAAAGGACAGATTCACCGGGGAGCTGTTTTTT.

This chain joins TRBV3-1 (or the pseudogene TRBV3-2) and TRBJ1-1; no reliable D call. Germline-derived CDR1 and CDR2 are LGHDT and YNNKEL (reference sequence). The V gene lost 1 base and the J gene lost 11 bases, with 14 bases spanning the gap. The CDR3 has 13 residues. CDR3 sequence: CASSQVVRSRAFF. CDR3 sequence (DNA): TGTGCCAGCAGCCAAGTCGTTCGGAGTCGGGCTTTCTTT.

The chain couples TRBV5-1 to TRBJ2-3; 9 bases match TRBD1. Germline V gives CDR1 SGHRS, CDR2 YFSETQ. The CDR3 runs 14 residues. V shed 8 bases, J shed 4 bases, and the junction held 8 bases outside the gene matches. For the CDR3, the DNA is TGCGCCAGTAAAAAACAGGGGGCCGCAGATACGCAGTATTTT. Its translation is CASKKQGAADTQYF.

The CDR3 region has the DNA TGTGCCAGCAGCTTAACTTCAGGGGACAATTCACCCCTCCACTTT. Translated, it gives CASSLTSGDNSPLHF. This chain links TRBV7-3 with TRBJ1-6; D is possibly TRBD1 (6 bases). The CDR3 covers 15 residues. Germline-derived CDR1 and CDR2 are SGHTA and FQGTGA. The V gene lost 0 bases and the J gene lost 7 bases, with 10 bases spanning the gap. The full variable domain, rest sourced from reference TRBV7-3 and TRBJ1-6, is GAGVSQTPSNKVTEKGKYVELRCDPISGHTALYWYRQSLGQGPEFLIYFQGTGAADDSGLPNDRFFAVRPEGSVSTLKIQRTERGDSAVYLCASSLTSGDNSPLHFGNGTRLTVT.

V is TRBV6-5 and J is TRBJ1-4, with D unclear. Trimming stripped 0 bases from V and 7 bases from J, with 15 bases between. The CDR3 runs 16 residues. CDR1 and CDR2 from the germline V gene are MNHEY and SVGAGI. The chain's CDR3 is CASSYSTPPAREKLFF. CDR3 coding DNA: TGTGCCAGCAGTTACTCGACACCCCCTGCGCGTGAAAAACTGTTTTTT.

The chain carries TRBV29-1 and TRBJ1-1; D gene uncertain. The CDR3 covers 14 residues. The germline V gene has CDR1 SQVTM and CDR2 ANQGSEA. V was cut by 4 bases and J by 5 bases, with 17 bases left in between. The CDR3 region is CSVAAPGLGTEAFF. The DNA of the CDR3 is TGCAGCGTTGCAGCTCCGGGGTTAGGTACTGAAGCTTTCTTT.

The chain carries TRBV5-4 and TRBJ2-3; D might be TRBD2 (5 bases). V lost 4 bases, J lost 1 base, and 7 bases lay in between. Per germline, CDR1 SGHNT and CDR2 YYREEE (reference sequence). The CDR3 has 13 amino acids. DNA of the CDR3: TGTGCCAGCAGCATTAGCGGCACAGATACGCAGTATTTT. It specifies CASSISGTDTQYF.

The CDR3 DNA sequence: TGTGCCAGCAGCCTTACAAGCACCCGGAGGAATGGCTACACCTTC. Residues: CASSLTSTRRNGYTF. The chain has TRBV14 and TRBJ1-2; no reliable D call. The CDR3 consists of 15 residues. Germline values: CDR1 SGHDN, CDR2 FVKESK. V was pared by 4 bases and J by 6 bases, with 18 bases between. Complete variable domain (other parts from reference TRBV14 and TRBJ1-2): EAGVTQFPSHSVIEKGQTVTLRCDPISGHDNLYWYRRVMGKEIKFLLHFVKESKQDESGMPNNRFLAERTGGTYSTLKVQPAELEDSGVYFCASSLTSTRRNGYTFGSGTRLTVV.

This clone occurred once. CDR3 loop: CASSDSGYEQYF. CDR3 nucleotide sequence: TGTGCCAGTAGTGATTCAGGCTACGAGCAGTACTTC. The V call is TRBV19, the J call TRBJ2-7; D gene ambiguous. The germline V and J ends were trimmed by 5 bases and 3 bases, with 8 bases remaining between them. This CDR3 has 12 residues. CDR1 and CDR2 (germline): LNHDA, SQIVND (reference sequence).

The chain couples TRBV19 to TRBJ2-4; TRBD1 agrees at 8 bases. The CDR3 is 13 amino acids. With 6 bases clipped from V and 8 bases from J, the junction kept 6 bases outside the gene matches. Germline loops: CDR1 LNHDA, CDR2 SQIVND (reference sequence). The CDR3 sequence: CASRRQGNDIQYF. The CDR3 DNA sequence: TGTGCCAGTAGGAGACAGGGGAACGACATTCAGTACTTC.

The V and J genes are TRBV10-3 and TRBJ1-1; D is possibly TRBD1 (5 bases). V was pared by 10 bases and J by 0 bases, with 12 bases between. This CDR3 region has 13 residues. CDR1 and CDR2 (germline): ENHRY, SYGVKD. The CDR3 region has the DNA TGTGCCAACTGGGGGGGTCTGAACACTGAAGCTTTCTTT. Its protein is CANWGGLNTEAFF.

V usage is TRBV30 and J usage is TRBJ1-3; D remains unclear. Germline CDR1 GTSNPN, CDR2 SVGIG (reference sequence). The CDR3 has 14 residues. The V and J ends lost 5 bases and 3 bases respectively, with 14 bases between them. The CDR3 sequence: CAWSKGKSGNTIYF. CDR3 sequence (DNA): TGTGCCTGGTCCAAGGGTAAAAGTGGAAACACCATATATTTT.

V is TRBV5-5 and J is TRBJ1-3; D gene ambiguous. Germline CDR1 and CDR2: SGHKS and YYEKEE (reference sequence). There are 14 residues in the CDR3. The V end lost 2 bases, the J end lost 3 bases, and 9 bases lay between the germline ends. This CDR3 is CASSLSVYGNTIYF. The CDR3 coding sequence is TGTGCCAGCAGCTTATCAGTGTATGGAAACACCATATATTTT. Filled out from reference TRBV5-5 and TRBJ1-3, the complete variable domain reads DAGVTQSPTHLIKTRGQQVTLRCSPISGHKSVSWYQQVLGQGPQFIFQYYEKEERGRGNFPDRFSARQFPNYSSELNVNALLLGDSALYLCASSLSVYGNTIYFGEGSWLTVV.